This is a list of T cell receptor beta chains from one sample in a study of identical twins. MiXCR, applied by TCRdb to the 5' RACE reads, yields one record per CDR3 protein. The table has around 240,000 distinct CDR3 sequences, 8% to 11% seen once. The specimen was memory T cells sorted from blood. The receptor source for this set is a man in his fifties in good health. Both conserved end residues are part of each CDR3. D genes are given only for firm matches. Clone size is stated in some rows and not others, as once, few, many or a class when expanded.

>NA|TRBJ2-3|TRBV7-3|few
CASSRYAPGGRERTDTQYF
TGTGCCAGCAGCCGGTATGCCCCCGGCGGGCGGGAAAGGACAGATACGCAGTATTTT
>TRBD1|TRBJ2-5|TRBV15|NA
CATRPGTGRETQYF
TGTGCCACGCGACCCGGGACAGGGAGAGAGACCCAGTACTTC
>NA|TRBJ2-3|TRBV4-3|many
CASSPITGDLGTDTQYF
TGCGCCAGCAGCCCCATTACAGGTGATTTGGGCACAGATACGCAGTATTTT
>NA|TRBJ2-5|TRBV5-1|few
CASSLGTVLQETQYF
TGCGCCAGCAGCTTGGGGACTGTACTTCAAGAGACCCAGTACTTC
>NA|TRBJ2-3|TRBV7-7|NA
CASSLGSSRTDTQYF
TGTGCCAGCAGCTTAGGTTCCAGCCGCACAGATACGCAGTATTTT
>NA|TRBJ1-4|TRBV6-5|NA
CASSYSRAGRSNEKLFF
TGTGCCAGCAGTTACTCCCGGGCAGGGAGATCTAATGAAAAACTGTTTTTT
>TRBD1|TRBJ1-4|TRBV7-2|NA
CASRSGQGARGKLFF
TGTGCCAGCAGATCTGGACAGGGGGCGCGAGGAAAACTGTTTTTT
>NA|TRBJ2-1|TRBV11-2|few
CASSLLSGSSYNEQFF
TGTGCCAGCAGCTTATTGTCGGGGAGCTCCTACAATGAGCAGTTCTTC
>NA|TRBJ1-2|TRBV7-9|NA
CASSLTERYGYTF
TGTGCCAGCAGCTTAACAGAACGATATGGCTACACCTTC
>TRBD2|TRBJ2-1|TRBV28|few
CASKGTSERYNEQFF
TGTGCCTCTAAGGGGACTAGCGAGAGGTACAATGAGCAGTTCTTC
>TRBD1|TRBJ1-5|TRBV24-1|few
CATSENQGAGNQPQHF
TGTGCCACCAGTGAAAATCAGGGGGCCGGCAATCAGCCCCAGCATTTT
>NA|TRBJ2-7|TRBV20-1|few
CSARGASAYEQYF
TGCAGTGCTAGAGGGGCCAGCGCCTACGAGCAGTACTTC
>NA|TRBJ2-5|TRBV19|many
CASKGRATTQETQYF
TGTGCCAGTAAGGGTAGGGCCACCACCCAAGAGACCCAGTACTTC
>NA|TRBJ1-1|TRBV7-8|NA
CASSLVRDTEAFF
TGTGCCAGCAGCTTAGTCAGGGATACTGAAGCTTTCTTT
>NA|TRBJ1-2|TRBV4-2|many
CASSQESAQNYGYTF
TGTGCCAGCAGCCAAGAGAGTGCACAGAACTATGGCTACACCTTC
>NA|TRBJ2-3|TRBV20-1|NA
CSARGTTDTQYF
TGCAGTGCTAGAGGGACCACAGATACGCAGTATTTT
>TRBD2|TRBJ2-3|TRBV5-6|NA
CASSLFGKTSGVTDTHYF
TGTGCCAGCAGCTTGTTCGGGAAAACTAGCGGGGTCACAGATACGCACTATTTT
>NA|TRBJ2-7|TRBV6-1|many
CASSVWGAHEQYF
TGTGCCAGCAGTGTTTGGGGGGCCCACGAGCAGTACTTC
>NA|TRBJ2-3|TRBV28|many
CASLNGGKTTDTQYF
TGTGCCAGCCTGAACGGCGGGAAGACGACAGATACGCAGTATTTT
>NA|TRBJ2-1|TRBV5-1|many
CASSTAGTAYNEQFF
TGCGCCAGCAGTACCGCTGGGACGGCTTACAATGAGCAGTTCTTC
>NA|TRBJ2-5|TRBV11-2|NA
CASSLERVALETQYF
TGTGCCAGCAGCTTAGAACGGGTCGCGTTAGAGACCCAGTACTTC
>NA|TRBJ2-1|TRBV11-2|NA
CASSLRLAPEWDEQFF
TGTGCCAGCAGCTTAAGGCTAGCGCCTGAGTGGGATGAGCAGTTCTTC
>NA|TRBJ2-2|TRBV4-1|few
CASSQERQVNTGELFF
TGCGCCAGCAGCCAAGAGAGACAGGTGAACACCGGGGAGCTGTTTTTT
>TRBD2|TRBJ2-2|TRBV20-1|many
CSARGVLSSGGPGELFF
TGCAGTGCTAGAGGCGTTTTATCTAGCGGGGGGCCCGGGGAGCTGTTTTTT
>NA|TRBJ2-7|TRBV5-6|NA
CASSLVRSEQHF
TGTGCCAGCAGCTTAGTCCGCTCCGAGCAGCACTTC